The clone carrying this TCR beta chain was seen just once. These data come from a study of blood T cell repertoires in COVID-19. The overall study: The United States, Italy and Spain were the sources of the acute and convalescent COVID-19 samples. T cells, B-cell-depleted T cells, or PBMCs supplied cDNA or gDNA.

Per the germline V gene, CDR1 is SGDLS and CDR2 is YYNGEE. V was pared by 4 bases and J by 5 bases, with 12 bases between. This CDR3 region has 13 residues. Source study methods: Reference gene primer amplification gave nucleated cell count estimates. Clones were sequenced by immunoSEQ multiplex PCR, and TCRdb holds only the in-frame ones, with some missing. Clonal size and the V and J genes are those of that table, whereas D and trimming came from the DNA. In the table there are more than 95,000 clones, about nine tenths of which are singletons. V usage is TRBV9 and J usage is TRBJ2-5; D perhaps matches TRBD2 (5 bases). Sequencing was carried out using peripheral blood. The receptor's source is a human donor with active COVID-19. The donor label of this sample is uncertain. CDR3 nucleotide sequence: TGTGCCAGCAGCCTCTTGGACTTGGAGACCCAGTACTTC. It specifies CASSLLDLETQYF.